This TCR beta chain comes out of a study of T cell clonality in common variable immunodeficiency. The study, taken as a whole, reports: In common variable immunodeficiency, TCR beta chains reportedly carried fewer deletions and N-nucleotide insertions.

To note about this clone: Its antigen is as yet unknown. Read data end 3 residues before the CDR3 end; the end is taken from the germline J gene.

Sequencing used immunoSEQ multiplex PCR; TCRdb keeps in-frame clones, though not all of them. The sample lists about 20,000 clones, none appearing once, the ten largest making up about 14%. Per germline, CDR1 SNHLY and CDR2 FYNNEI. This CDR3 has 14 residues. With 7 bases clipped from V and 4 bases from J, the junction kept 7 bases outside the gene matches. The receptor was derived from a human donor with common variable immunodeficiency. The sequenced sample was peripheral blood mononuclear cells. This chain joins TRBV2 and TRBJ1-5, with 7 bases aligning to TRBD1. The part of the CDR3 DNA that was read is TGTGCCAGCAAAAGGACAGGCGAAAATCAGCCC. It encodes CASKRTGENQP. The entire CDR3 protein is CASKRTGENQPQHF. The full variable domain, its missing parts supplied by reference TRBV2 and TRBJ1-5, is EPEVTQTPSHQVTQMGQEVILRCVPISNHLYFYWYRQILGQKVEFLVSFYNNEISEKSEIFDDQFSVERPDGSNFTLKIRSTKLEDSAMYFCASKRTGENQPQHFGDGTRLSIL.